A single TCR beta chain is shown here with its context. Here immunoSEQ multiplex PCR was the method, and the copy in TCRdb shows in-frame clones only, minus some. The sample has more than 300,000 clones; 87% are singletons. The CDR3 is 14 residues long. Germline V CDR1 and CDR2: MNHEY, SVGEGT. Trimming removed 2 bases from V and 5 bases from J, with 12 bases in between. Seattle's enrolled individuals joined amid active infection and were then monitored longitudinally. This sample stems from a study of blood T cell repertoires in COVID-19. The TCR comes from a woman between 45 and 65 years old with COVID-19, enrolled during active disease. Sequenced input: peripheral blood. This chain links TRBV6-2 or TRBV6-3 with TRBJ1-2; D is undetermined. This CDR3 reads CASSYPTQRYGYTF. DNA of the CDR3: TGTGCCAGCAGTTACCCAACCCAGAGGTATGGCTACACCTTC.